These 29 T cell receptor beta chains share one sample of origin, sequenced in a study of tumor-infiltrating lymphocytes in primary liver carcinoma. For blood RNA, unsorted whole blood served as the source, and germline DNA was extracted too. The investigators made TCR beta cDNA from 400 to 500 ng total RNA, using a constant-region primer. Libraries covering TCR beta were generated through three nested multiplex PCR rounds (using a slightly modified ARM-PCR). Forward primers for TRBV1-TRBV30 and a C-beta reverse primer served the first two PCR rounds, at around 9 cycles each. TCRdb processed the multiplex PCR reads anew with MiXCR; each CDR3 protein has one entry. The data hold around 330,000 distinct CDR3 sequences, with less than 75% observed a single time. The sequencing sample was made of peripheral blood. The receptors were gathered from a man in his forties with primary liver carcinoma and hepatitis B virus infection.

In regard to this clonotype: This clone may be a read error of a much larger clone one base away. The rearrangement uses TRBV6-6 and TRBJ2-1, with D unclear. V lost 8 bases and J 10 bases, leaving 18 bases between the germline ends. CDR1 is MNHNY and CDR2 is SVGAGI in the germline V gene (reference sequence). CDR3 length: 13 residues. The CDR3, as DNA: TGTGCCAGCCAACTCAGTCAAGTAGGAGAGCAGTTCTTC. Translated: CASQLSQVGEQFF.

In regard to this clonotype: An end of the junction differs from the germline gene, which may be a read error. The gene calls are TRBV28 and TRBJ1-5; 10 nucleotides align to TRBD1. The CDR3 runs 14 residues. CDR1 is MDHEN and CDR2 is SYDVKM in the germline V gene. CDR3 sequence: CDSKRQGATQPQHF. The CDR3 DNA reads as TGTGACAGCAAAAGACAGGGGGCGACTCAGCCCCAGCATTTT.

Notes on this clonotype: This may stem from a read error, because a much larger clone lies one nucleotide away. This sequence joins TRBV6-1 and TRBJ1-5; tentative D call: TRBD1 (5 bases). Germline V lookup: CDR1 MNHNS, CDR2 SASEGT. The CDR3 is 13 residues long. In nucleotides, the CDR3 is TGTGCCTCAATAGGGGCGGACAATGAGCCCCAGCATTTT. Translated: CASIGADNEPQHF.

A word on this clonotype: At one end the junction does not follow the germline gene, possibly because of a read error. The chain is built from TRBV4-2 and TRBJ1-2; D remains ambiguous. The length of the CDR3 is 13 residues. Germline loops: CDR1 LGHNA, CDR2 YNFKEQ. The CDR3 spells CVSRISTDYGYTF. CDR3 in DNA: TGTGTCAGCAGGATTAGTACGGACTATGGCTACACCTTC.

Comments on this clonotype: A much larger clone is a single base away; this may be a read error. The genes are TRBV11-2 and TRBJ1-1; D unresolved. CDR3 size: 13 residues. Germline-derived CDR1 and CDR2 are SGHAT and FQNNGV. Between the trimmed V and J ends, which lost 6 bases and 5 bases, there was a span of 13 bases. The CDR3 nucleotides read TGTGCCAGCAGACTTATTGGGGAGACTGAAGCTTTCTTT. Residues: CASRLIGETEAFF.

Of note for this clonotype: Possible read error: a much larger clone is one base away. The chain couples TRBV28 to TRBJ1-3; the D gene is possibly TRBD1 (5 bases). Trimming stripped 7 bases from V and 0 bases from J, with 19 bases between. This CDR3 spans 17 amino acids. Germline V lookup: CDR1 MDHEN, CDR2 SYDVKM. The CDR3 DNA is TGTGCCAGCACCGGGATGGGGGTCGATAGCTCTGGAAACACCATATATTTT. Its protein is CASTGMGVDSSGNTIYF. Supplemented by reference TRBV28 and TRBJ1-3, the full variable domain reads DVKVTQSSRYLVKRTGEKVFLECVQDMDHENMFWYRQDPGLGLRLIYFSYDVKMKEKGDIPEGYSVSREKKERFSLILESASTNQTSMYLCASTGMGVDSSGNTIYFGEGSWLTVV.

Comments on this clonotype: Possible read error: a much larger clone is one base away. CDR3 region: CASSLEQKETQYF. The CDR3 bases are TGTGCCAGCAGCCTCGAACAGAAGGAGACCCAGTACTTC. V usage is TRBV12-3 or TRBV12-4 and J usage is TRBJ2-5; the D is unclear. The CDR3 runs 13 residues. V was pared by 6 bases and J by 5 bases, with 13 bases between.

This clonotype has more than one count but fewer than ten. Sequence at one end of the junction differs from germline and may be a read error. The chain employs TRBV5-1 and TRBJ1-5; a weak D match, TRBD1 (6 bases). Looked up from germline, CDR1 is SGHRS and CDR2 is YFSETQ. The CDR3 runs to 14 residues. The CDR3 loop is CASSLGAGGQPQHF. As DNA, the CDR3 is TGCGCCAGTAGCTTGGGGGCTGGAGGGCAGCCCCAGCATTTT.

In its sample, this clonotype was seen a few times. The chain recombines TRBV11-2 with TRBJ2-1; 10 bases line up with TRBD2. Per germline, CDR1 SGHAT and CDR2 FQNNGV. The V and J ends lost 5 bases and 4 bases, in that order; junction bases with no gene match: 8. This CDR3 is 16 amino acids long. Here the CDR3 DNA reads TGTGCCAGCAGCCCAATAAGCGGGAGGGGATACAATGAGCAGTTCTTC. It specifies CASSPISGRGYNEQFF.

Concerning this clonotype: At one boundary the junction diverges from the germline segment, which might be a read error. The rearrangement uses TRBV12-3 or TRBV12-4 and TRBJ2-3; no clear D. The CDR3 is 12 residues long. The CDR3 DNA sequence: TGTGCCAGCTCGATAGGAGAGTATACTCAGTATTTT. This sequence encodes CASSIGEYTQYF.

On this clonotype itself: Given a much more abundant clone one base away, this may be a read error. The gene calls are TRBV11-2 and TRBJ2-1; the D is unclear. Trimming took 0 bases from V and 12 from J, leaving 6 bases between them. Germline CDR1 is SGHAT and CDR2 is FQNNGV. The CDR3 loop spans 11 amino acids. The CDR3 DNA reads TGTGCCAGCAGCTTAGACGATGGGCAGTTCTTC. Encoded protein: CASSLDDGQFF.

About this clonotype itself: The conserved final phenylalanine or tryptophan is absent from the CDR3, which likely points to a read error. The rearrangement uses TRBV12-3 or TRBV12-4 and TRBJ2-1; no definite D call. Trimming took off 3 bases at V and 2 bases at J, with 8 bases between the two ends. CDR3 length equals 14 residues. The CDR3 region has the DNA TGTGCCAGCAGTTTGGGGATCGCCTACAATGAGCAGTTCATC. It encodes CASSLGIAYNEQFI.

The chain links TRBV7-9 to TRBJ2-2; D is unclear. Germline CDR1 reads SEHNR; CDR2 reads FQNEAQ (reference sequence). The germline V and J ends were trimmed by 5 bases and 7 bases, with 17 bases remaining between them. This CDR3 has 15 residues. The CDR3 nucleotides read TGTGCCAGCAGCCCGAGAGGTCTAGGCATCGGGGAGCTGTTTTTT. Amino acids: CASSPRGLGIGELFF. The variable domain in full, with the rest retrieved from reference TRBV7-9 and TRBJ2-2, is DTGVSQNPRHKITKRGQNVTFRCDPISEHNRLYWYRQTLGQGPEFLTYFQNEAQLEKSRLLSDRFSAERPKGSFSTLEIQRTEQGDSAMYLCASSPRGLGIGELFFGEGSRLTVL.

As concerns this clonotype: The CDR3 ends on some other residue instead of the conserved phenylalanine or tryptophan, so this is likely a read error. V is TRBV28 and J is TRBJ2-3; no definite D call. Trimming removed 3 bases at V and 7 bases at J, with 14 bases between. CDR1 and CDR2 from the germline V gene are MDHEN and SYDVKM. CDR3 length: 14 amino acids. CDR3 sequence reads: CASSFTVAPNTQYY. Written as DNA, the CDR3 is TGTGCCAGCAGTTTCACGGTCGCCCCAAATACGCAGTATTAT.

The chain links TRBV30 to TRBJ2-7, with D possibly matching TRBD2 (7 bases). V shed 2 bases and J shed 8 bases, with 19 bases lying between them. This CDR3 has 14 amino acids. Germline lookup yields CDR1 GTSNPN and CDR2 SVGIG (reference sequence). Here the CDR3 DNA reads TGTGCCTGGAGTAGGGGGGGGAGGCCAAGCAAGCAGTACTTC. Its protein product is CAWSRGGRPSKQYF.

Concerning this clonotype: A much more abundant neighbour one base away suggests this may be a read error. The chain joins TRBV12-3 or TRBV12-4 to TRBJ2-3; tentatively, D is TRBD1 or TRBD2 (5 bases each). This CDR3 comprises 14 residues. CDR3 sequence: CASSREKPTGTQYF. The CDR3 DNA sequence: TGTGCCAGCAGTAGGGAGAAGCCCACAGGTACGCAGTATTTT.

The rearrangement joins TRBV5-1 to TRBJ2-3; D unresolved. The CDR3 length is 13 residues. Germline V lookup: CDR1 SGHRS, CDR2 YFSETQ. Deletions cut 5 bases from V and 3 bases from J, with 10 bases between. In DNA, the CDR3 is TGCGCCAGCAGAGGTGAAGGGACAGATACGCAGTATTTT. It is translated as CASRGEGTDTQYF.

The chain couples TRBV11-3 to TRBJ1-1, with 7 nucleotides matching TRBD1. CDR1 is SGHNT and CDR2 is YENEEA in the germline V gene. The CDR3 consists of 14 residues. The V gene end was trimmed by 5 bases and the J gene end by 3 bases; junction bases not matched to a gene: 6. The CDR3 region has the DNA TGTGCCAGCAGCCCGGGGGACAGTTACACTGAAGCTTTCTTT. Translated: CASSPGDSYTEAFF.

To note about this clonotype: One end of the junction varies from germline; a read error may be responsible. J is TRBJ2-3 and V is TRBV11-2, with D possibly being TRBD1 or TRBD2 (6 bases each). Germline-derived CDR1 and CDR2 are SGHAT and FQNNGV. The CDR3 length is 14 residues. The CDR3 loop reads CTSSLEGGTDTQYF. DNA of the CDR3: TGTACCAGCAGCTTGGAGGGGGGCACAGATACGCAGTATTTT.

A few counts support this clonotype. The chain is built from TRBV5-6 and TRBJ2-7; possible D gene TRBD2, 6 bases. The V end lost 1 base, the J end lost 4 bases, and 9 bases lay between the germline ends. The germline V gene has CDR1 SGHDT and CDR2 YYEEEE. This CDR3 spans 13 amino acids. CDR3 amino acids: CASSLLRDYEQYF. The CDR3 nucleotides are TGTGCCAGCAGCTTGTTGCGGGATTACGAGCAGTACTTC.

As for this clonotype: Germline and junction disagree at one end, which may indicate a read error. The chain recombines TRBV12-3 or TRBV12-4 with TRBJ1-1; D perhaps matches TRBD1 (5 bases). The CDR3 extends over 13 amino acids. The CDR3 DNA reads TGTGCCAACAGTCCACAGGTGAACACTGAAGCTTTCTTT. The encoded protein is CANSPQVNTEAFF.

Points on this clonotype: At one of its ends the junction is not consistent with the germline gene, which may arise from a read error. As DNA, the CDR3 is TGTGCCCGCAGCTTAGAGGTGGAGGGTACGCAGTATTTT. Its protein is CARSLEVEGTQYF. The gene calls are TRBV11-2 and TRBJ2-3, with D perhaps TRBD2 (6 bases). This CDR3 comprises 13 residues. Germline CDR1 reads SGHAT; CDR2 reads FQNNGV.

Of note for this clonotype: This may be a read error: a much more frequent sequence differs by one nucleotide. The conserved phenylalanine or tryptophan normally closing the CDR3 is absent here, so this likely arose from a read error. This sequence joins TRBV30 and TRBJ2-1; D might be TRBD2 (5 bases). Between the trimmed V and J ends, which lost 0 bases and 5 bases, there was a span of 8 bases. CDR1 is GTSNPN and CDR2 is SVGIG in the germline V gene (reference sequence). The CDR3 is 13 amino acids. This chain's CDR3 is CAWSVRRDNEQFL. The CDR3 nucleotides read TGTGCCTGGAGTGTTAGGCGGGACAATGAGCAGTTCTTA.

Turning to this clonotype: A much larger clone differs by one base, so this may be a read error. J is TRBJ1-2 and V is TRBV5-8; a weak D match, TRBD1 (6 bases). The CDR3 contains 15 residues. Germline CDR1 SGHTS, CDR2 YDEGEE. V lost 2 bases to trimming and J lost 4 bases, with 15 bases between them. CDR3 sequence: CASSLTGTRSYGYTF. The CDR3 DNA reads as TGTGCCAGCAGCTTAACAGGGACTCGCTCCTATGGCTACACCTTC.

In regard to this clonotype: It may be a read error: a sequence one base away is much more abundant. The CDR3 does not close with the conserved phenylalanine or tryptophan, likely indicating a read error. The chain combines TRBV28 with TRBJ2-2; D may be TRBD1 (5 bases). V lost 7 bases, J lost 3 bases, and 18 bases lay in between. This CDR3 contains 16 residues. CDR1 is MDHEN, CDR2 SYDVKM, per germline. The DNA of the CDR3 is TGTGCCAGCAACACCGCCGGACAATCGGACACCGGGGAGCTGTTTTCT. Translating gives CASNTAGQSDTGELFS.

Note on this clonotype: The conserved phenylalanine or tryptophan is not found at the CDR3 terminus, so this likely reflects a read error. The chain recombines TRBV4-1 with TRBJ2-7; D is unresolved. Germline assignment: CDR1 MGHRA and CDR2 YSYEKL. Between the trimmed V and J ends, which lost 3 bases and 3 bases, there was a span of 15 bases. The CDR3 has 15 amino acids. This chain's CDR3 is CASSQDTALYYEQYL. CDR3 DNA: TGCGCCAGCAGCCAGGATACCGCGCTATACTACGAGCAGTACCTC.

The chain couples TRBV5-1 to TRBJ1-4, with D unresolved. Trimming cost V 3 bases and J 7 bases, with 13 bases left between them. The CDR3 extends over 14 amino acids. The germline V gene has CDR1 SGHRS and CDR2 YFSETQ. CDR3 coding DNA: TGCGCCAGCAGCTGGTCCCAAGGAAGTGAAAAACTGTTTTTT. This sequence encodes CASSWSQGSEKLFF. The full variable domain, completed using reference TRBV5-1 and TRBJ1-4, is KAGVTQTPRYLIKTRGQQVTLSCSPISGHRSVSWYQQTPGQGLQFLFEYFSETQRNKGNFPGRFSGRQFSNSRSEMNVSTLELGDSALYLCASSWSQGSEKLFFGSGTQLSVL.

On this clonotype: A read error may explain this, as a much larger clone is one base away. The chain couples TRBV4-1 to TRBJ2-3; D gene unclear. Germline CDR1 MGHRA, CDR2 YSYEKL. Trimming shortened V by 4 bases and J by 1 base, and 12 bases separated the two germline ends. There are 15 residues in the CDR3. For the CDR3, the DNA is TGCGCCAGCAGCCCACGGACGGCTGGCACAGATACGCAGTATTTT. Its translation is CASSPRTAGTDTQYF.

This clonotype has a count of ten or more. The rearrangement uses TRBV12-3 or TRBV12-4 and TRBJ2-1; possibly TRBD2 for D (5 bases). The CDR3 loop spans 15 amino acids. Trimming pared 1 base from V and 0 bases from J, leaving 7 bases between. CDR3 nucleotide sequence: TGTGCCAGCAGTTTAGTCGGGGTCTCCTACAATGAGCAGTTCTTC. Translation: CASSLVGVSYNEQFF.